A single T cell receptor (beta chain) is shown here with its context. Its antigen is still unknown. Germline-derived CDR1 and CDR2 are SQVTM and ANQGSEA. V trimming: 2 bases; J trimming: 5 bases; junction bases outside the gene matches: 5. This CDR3 has 15 amino acids. This entry is derived from a study of T-cell memory formation after mild COVID-19. TCRdb itself ran the 5' RACE reads through MiXCR, one entry per CDR3 protein. The sample contains 500,000 to 650,000 distinct CDR3 sequences, less than 25% of which appear only once. Study-level findings and limits: From day 15 to 85, contracting clones were balanced between CD4 and CD8, whereas later expanders leaned toward CD4+. The CD4+ clones that contracted clustered mainly within CM and EM, and the CD8+ clones concentrated in EMRA.

Sequences were obtained from PBMCs or a T cell subset sorted from them (not recorded which). The chain is built from TRBV29-1 and TRBJ2-1; 11 bases map to TRBD2. The receptor was isolated from an adult woman who had mild COVID-19 (a few samples of this study predate the infection). Cell type and time point are not known. CDR3 nucleotide sequence: TGCAGCGTTGAAACTGTACTAGCGGGGGACAATGAGCAGTTCTTC. This sequence encodes CSVETVLAGDNEQFF.